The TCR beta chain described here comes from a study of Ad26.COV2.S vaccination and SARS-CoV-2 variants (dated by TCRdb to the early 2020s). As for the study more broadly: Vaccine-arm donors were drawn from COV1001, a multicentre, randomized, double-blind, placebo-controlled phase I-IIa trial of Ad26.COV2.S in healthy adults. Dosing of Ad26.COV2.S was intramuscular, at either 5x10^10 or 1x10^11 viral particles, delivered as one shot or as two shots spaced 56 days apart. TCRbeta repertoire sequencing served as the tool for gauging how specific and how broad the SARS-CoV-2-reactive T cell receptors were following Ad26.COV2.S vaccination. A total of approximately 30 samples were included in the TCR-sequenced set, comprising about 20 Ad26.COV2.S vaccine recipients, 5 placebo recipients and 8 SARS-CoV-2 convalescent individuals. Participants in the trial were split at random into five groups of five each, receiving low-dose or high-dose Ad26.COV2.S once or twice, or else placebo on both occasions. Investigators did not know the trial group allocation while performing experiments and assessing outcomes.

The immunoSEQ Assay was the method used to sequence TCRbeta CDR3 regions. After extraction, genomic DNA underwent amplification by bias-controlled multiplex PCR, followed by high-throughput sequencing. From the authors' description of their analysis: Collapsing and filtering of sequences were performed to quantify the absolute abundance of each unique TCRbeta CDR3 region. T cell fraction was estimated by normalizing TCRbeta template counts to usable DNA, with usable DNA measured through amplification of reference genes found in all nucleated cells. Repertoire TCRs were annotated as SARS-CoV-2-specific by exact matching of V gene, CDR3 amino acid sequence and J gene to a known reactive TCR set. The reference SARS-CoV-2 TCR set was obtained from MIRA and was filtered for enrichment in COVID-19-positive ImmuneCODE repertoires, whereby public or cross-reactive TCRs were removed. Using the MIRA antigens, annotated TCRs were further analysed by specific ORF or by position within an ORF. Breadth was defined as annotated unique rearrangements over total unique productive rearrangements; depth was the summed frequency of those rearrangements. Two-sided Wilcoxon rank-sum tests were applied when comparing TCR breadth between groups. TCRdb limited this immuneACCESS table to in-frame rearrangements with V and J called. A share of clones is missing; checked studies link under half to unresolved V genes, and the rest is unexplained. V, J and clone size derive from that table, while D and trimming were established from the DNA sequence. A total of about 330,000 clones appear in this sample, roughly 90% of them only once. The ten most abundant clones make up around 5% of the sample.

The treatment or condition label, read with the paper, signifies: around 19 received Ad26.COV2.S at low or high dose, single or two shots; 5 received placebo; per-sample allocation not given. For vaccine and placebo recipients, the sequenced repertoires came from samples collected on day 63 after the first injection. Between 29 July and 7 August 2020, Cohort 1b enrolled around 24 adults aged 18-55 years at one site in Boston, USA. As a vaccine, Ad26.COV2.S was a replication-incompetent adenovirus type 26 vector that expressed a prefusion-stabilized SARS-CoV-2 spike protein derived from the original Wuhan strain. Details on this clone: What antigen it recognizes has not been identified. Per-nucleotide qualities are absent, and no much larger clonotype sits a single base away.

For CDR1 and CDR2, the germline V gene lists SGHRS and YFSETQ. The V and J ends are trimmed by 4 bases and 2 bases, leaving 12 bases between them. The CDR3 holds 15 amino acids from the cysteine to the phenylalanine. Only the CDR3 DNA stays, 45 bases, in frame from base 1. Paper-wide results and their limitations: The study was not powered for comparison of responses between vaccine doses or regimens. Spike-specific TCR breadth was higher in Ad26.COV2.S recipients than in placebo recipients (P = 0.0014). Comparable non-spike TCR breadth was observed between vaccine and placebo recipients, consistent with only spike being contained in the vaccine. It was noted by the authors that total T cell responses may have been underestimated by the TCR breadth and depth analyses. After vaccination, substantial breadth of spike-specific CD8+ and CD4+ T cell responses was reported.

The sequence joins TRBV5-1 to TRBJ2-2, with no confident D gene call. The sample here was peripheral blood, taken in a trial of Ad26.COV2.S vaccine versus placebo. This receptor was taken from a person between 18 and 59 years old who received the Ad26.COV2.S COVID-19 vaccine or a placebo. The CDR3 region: CASSGRQENTGELFF. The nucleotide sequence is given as TGCGCCAGCAGCGGCCGACAAGAAAACACCGGGGAGCTGTTTTTT.